Listed here are 3 T cell receptor beta chains from one sample, sequenced in a study of OX40 agonist ivuxolimab in advanced cancers. Generated by immunoSEQ multiplex PCR, the TCRdb table keeps only in-frame clones and is missing some. The sample gives roughly 66,000 clones, over 80% of which show up once; 2% to 3% is in the top ten. The specimen was CD4+ or CD8+ T cells sorted from blood, collected in a trial of the OX40 agonist ivuxolimab. The receptors stem from an adult with an advanced solid tumor such as melanoma, head and neck, liver or kidney cancer.

The chain links TRBV5-4 to TRBJ2-5, with D perhaps matching TRBD1 (5 bases). Per germline, CDR1 SGHNT and CDR2 YYREEE (reference sequence). This CDR3 region has 14 residues. V lost 0 bases and J lost 1, with 7 bases in between. Here the CDR3 DNA reads TGTGCCAGCAGCTTGGCAGGGATCCAAGAGACCCAGTACTTC. As protein: CASSLAGIQETQYF.

The V gene is TRBV19, the J gene TRBJ2-7; tentatively, D is TRBD2 (7 bases). The CDR3 covers 14 residues. The germline V gene has CDR1 LNHDA and CDR2 SQIVND (reference sequence). Trimming removed 6 bases at V and 0 bases at J, with 12 bases between. The CDR3 sequence: CASSLGGRSYEQYF. In nucleotides, the CDR3 is TGTGCCAGTAGCCTGGGGGGGCGCTCCTACGAGCAGTACTTC.

The V and J genes are TRBV14 and TRBJ1-5; perhaps TRBD1 as D (5 bases). The CDR3 runs 14 residues. Trimming took off 4 bases at V and 2 bases at J, with 9 bases between the two ends. The germline V gene has CDR1 SGHDN and CDR2 FVKESK. The DNA for the CDR3 is TGTGCCAGCAGCCCCGGCAGGGGCAATCAGCCCCAGCATTTT. Encoded protein: CASSPGRGNQPQHF. The full variable domain, in which reference TRBV14 and TRBJ1-5 provide the parts outside the CDR3, is EAGVTQFPSHSVIEKGQTVTLRCDPISGHDNLYWYRRVMGKEIKFLLHFVKESKQDESGMPNNRFLAERTGGTYSTLKVQPAELEDSGVYFCASSPGRGNQPQHFGDGTRLSIL.